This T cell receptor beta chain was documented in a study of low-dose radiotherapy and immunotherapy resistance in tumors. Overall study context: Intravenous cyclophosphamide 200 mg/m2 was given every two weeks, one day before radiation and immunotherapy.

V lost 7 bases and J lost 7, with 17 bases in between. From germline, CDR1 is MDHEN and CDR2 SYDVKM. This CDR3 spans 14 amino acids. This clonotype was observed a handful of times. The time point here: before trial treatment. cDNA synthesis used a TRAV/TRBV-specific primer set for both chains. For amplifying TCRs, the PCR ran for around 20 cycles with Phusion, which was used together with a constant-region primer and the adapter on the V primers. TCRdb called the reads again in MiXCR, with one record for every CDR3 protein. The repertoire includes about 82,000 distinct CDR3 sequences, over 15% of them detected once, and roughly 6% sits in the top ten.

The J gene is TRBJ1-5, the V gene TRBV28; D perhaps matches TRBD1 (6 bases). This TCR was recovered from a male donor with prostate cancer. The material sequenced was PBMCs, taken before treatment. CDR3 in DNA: TGTGCCAGCACCGGCCGGGGGGGCGGGCAGCCCCAGCATTTT. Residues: CASTGRGGGQPQHF.